This is a list of T cell receptor beta chains from one sample in a study of beta chain features in type 1 diabetes. This table comes from immunoSEQ multiplex PCR, and its TCRdb copy is limited to in-frame clones, with some not included. This repertoire shows 350,000 to 450,000 clones, roughly 16% found once; its top ten account for about 0.02%. The sample consisted of naive CD4+ T cells from blood. These receptors were taken from a woman between 18 and 29 years old in good health. CDR3s include the opening cysteine and the closing phenylalanine or tryptophan. The order of the fields is D gene, clone size, J gene, V gene, CDR3 DNA, CDR3 protein. A D gene is named only where the DNA matches it firmly. Expanded clones are given a class, and other clones once, few, many or no size at all.

TRBD1,NA,TRBJ1-2,TRBV30,TGTGCCTGGGTTCGGGACAGGGCCCTCGGCTACACCTTC,CAWVRDRALGYTF
NA,NA,TRBJ2-5,TRBV5-1,TGCGCCAGCAGCTTGGGACAGCTCCAAGAGACCCAGTACTTC,CASSLGQLQETQYF
TRBD1,few,TRBJ1-1,TRBV9,TGTGCCAGCAGCGTAGACCGTGCGAACTCGGACAGGGTGAACACTGAAGCTTTCTTT,CASSVDRANSDRVNTEAFF
TRBD2,NA,TRBJ2-1,TRBV11-1,TGTGCCAGCAGCTTAGGGCTAGCGGGACGATACAATGAGCAGTTCTTC,CASSLGLAGRYNEQFF
NA,NA,TRBJ2-6,TRBV19,TGTGCCAGTAGTCAAGGTAGTTTGCAGGGGTTTCTATCTGGGGCCAACGTCCTGACTTTC,CASSQGSLQGFLSGANVLTF
NA,few,TRBJ2-7,TRBV7-2,TGTGCCAGCAGCCCCCTGACACGGGGCGAGCAGTACTTC,CASSPLTRGEQYF
NA,NA,TRBJ2-4,TRBV28,TGTGCCAGCAGCGCCAGGGGAGAGGCCAAAAACATTCAGTACTTC,CASSARGEAKNIQYF
NA,few,TRBJ2-3,TRBV4-3,TGCGCCAGCAGCCAGGGGGGTCTTCTTGTTACAGATACGCAGTATTTT,CASSQGGLLVTDTQYF
TRBD1,few,TRBJ2-1,TRBV6-1,TGTGCCAGCAGTGGGCGGACAGGCGGGTTTGCCTACAATGAGCAGTTCTTC,CASSGRTGGFAYNEQFF
NA,NA,TRBJ1-4,TRBV18,TGTGCCAGCTCACGCAGGGAGGATGAAAAACTGTTTTTT,CASSRREDEKLFF
TRBD1,few,TRBJ2-1,TRBV28,TGTGCCAGCAGGGAACAGGGGGCTCGACACAATGAGCAGTTCTTC,CASREQGARHNEQFF
NA,few,TRBJ2-1,TRBV29-1,TGCAGTGTTGCAAGACAAGCTACTGAGCAGTTCTTC,CSVARQATEQFF
TRBD2,NA,TRBJ2-3,TRBV5-1,TGCGCCAGCAGACTAGCGGGAGGGAGCACAGATACGCAGTATTTT,CASRLAGGSTDTQYF
NA,NA,TRBJ2-6,TRBV5-1,TGCGCCAGCAGCTTGTTGTCTCGGGGAATACGCTCTGGGGCCAACGTCCTGACTTTC,CASSLLSRGIRSGANVLTF
NA,few,TRBJ2-7,TRBV4-3,TGCGCCAGCAGCCAAGAAGCACTAGGTTACGAGCAGTACTTC,CASSQEALGYEQYF
NA,NA,TRBJ1-4,TRBV7-2,TGTGCCAGCAGCGTGGGAGGGACGAAGGAAAAACTGTTTTTT,CASSVGGTKEKLFF
TRBD1,NA,TRBJ2-5,TRBV7-8,TGTGCCAGCAGCTTAGAGACAGGGCTCGGGACCCAGTACTTC,CASSLETGLGTQYF
NA,few,TRBJ2-7,TRBV5-6,TGTGCCAGCACAGACCGGGACTTCACCTACGAGCAGTACTTC,CASTDRDFTYEQYF
NA,few,TRBJ2-7,TRBV11-2,TGTGCCAGCAGCTTAGTTCGGTACGAGCAGTACTTC,CASSLVRYEQYF
NA,few,TRBJ1-4,TRBV5-1,TGCGCCAGCACGCCGGGGGGCGCCGCGGGTAATGAAAAACTGTTTTTT,CASTPGGAAGNEKLFF
NA,NA,TRBJ2-7,TRBV5-1,TGCGCCAGCAGGGACGACCGGGGGAGCGAGCAGTACTTC,CASRDDRGSEQYF
NA,NA,TRBJ2-7,TRBV28,TGTGCCAGCAGTTTATCCGGTCCCTCCTACGAGCAGTACTTC,CASSLSGPSYEQYF
NA,NA,TRBJ1-2,TRBV4-3,TGCGCCAGCAGCCAAGAATGGGGCTCAGACTATGGCTACACCTTC,CASSQEWGSDYGYTF
NA,NA,TRBJ2-7,TRBV7-2,TGTGCCAGCAGCTTGAGTGGGCACTCCTACGAGCAGTACTTC,CASSLSGHSYEQYF
TRBD2,few,TRBJ2-7,TRBV5-1,TGCGCCAGCAGCTTCTCTAGCGGGAGAGCCCTCGAGCAGTACTTC,CASSFSSGRALEQYF
NA,NA,TRBJ2-2,TRBV30,TGTGCCTGGAGTGCGGACACCGGGGAGCTGTTTTTT,CAWSADTGELFF
TRBD2,NA,TRBJ2-1,TRBV25-1,TGTGCCAGCAGTGAATACGGGGGGGTACACAATGAGCAGTTCTTC,CASSEYGGVHNEQFF
NA,NA,TRBJ2-7,TRBV30,TGTGCCTGGAGTGTACAGGGTAGATACGAGCAGTACTTC,CAWSVQGRYEQYF
TRBD1,NA,TRBJ1-2,TRBV7-2,TGTGCCAGCAGCTTAGACCGGACAGGGCTAAGCTATGGCTACACCTTC,CASSLDRTGLSYGYTF
NA,NA,TRBJ2-1,TRBV7-2,TGTGCCAGCAGCCCAGCGCCTCATTACAATGAGCAGTTCTTC,CASSPAPHYNEQFF
TRBD2,NA,TRBJ2-4,TRBV5-1,TGCGCCAGCAGCCCGGGACTAGGGGGGAACATTCAGTACTTC,CASSPGLGGNIQYF